This T cell receptor (beta chain) is from a study of Ad26.COV2.S vaccination and SARS-CoV-2 variants (dated by TCRdb to about 2021). About the full investigation: Vaccine-arm donors came from COV1001, a multicentre, randomized, double-blind, placebo-controlled phase I-IIa trial of Ad26.COV2.S in healthy adults. Participants in the trial were split at random into five groups of five each, receiving low-dose or high-dose Ad26.COV2.S once or twice, or else placebo on both occasions. Dosing of Ad26.COV2.S was intramuscular, at either 5x10^10 or 1x10^11 viral particles, delivered as one shot or as two shots spaced 56 days apart. TCRbeta repertoire sequencing served as the tool for gauging how specific and how broad the SARS-CoV-2-reactive T cell receptors were following Ad26.COV2.S vaccination. A total of around 32 samples were included in the TCR-sequenced set, comprising about 20 Ad26.COV2.S vaccine recipients, 5 placebo recipients and 8 SARS-CoV-2 convalescent individuals. Throughout the experiments and outcome assessment, investigators stayed blinded to trial group allocation.

The meaning of the sample's treatment or condition label: roughly 18 received Ad26.COV2.S at low or high dose, single or two shots; several received placebo; per-sample allocation not given. Repertoires of vaccine and placebo recipients were sequenced from samples collected on day 63 after the first injection. Between 29 July and 7 August 2020, Cohort 1b enrolled around 25 adults aged 18-55 years at one site in Boston, USA. Ad26.COV2.S was a replication-incompetent adenovirus type 26 vector expressing a prefusion-stabilized SARS-CoV-2 spike protein from the original Wuhan strain. Cut back by 0 bases and 6 bases, the V and J ends lie 9 bases apart. The germline V gene encodes CDR1 LNHDA and CDR2 SQIVND (reference sequence). Including cysteine and phenylalanine, the CDR3 has 14 amino acids. Kept here is only the CDR3 DNA, which spans 42 bases and is read in frame from base 1. What the study reported, not specific to this receptor: The authors noted that the TCR breadth and depth analyses may have underestimated total T cell responses. The study was not powered to compare responses between vaccine doses or regimens. Higher spike-specific TCR breadth was observed in Ad26.COV2.S recipients than in placebo recipients (P = 0.0014). Non-spike TCR breadth was comparable between vaccine and placebo recipients, consistent with the vaccine containing only spike. Substantial breadth of spike-specific CD8+ and CD4+ T cell responses was reported after vaccination.

On this clone itself: Its antigen is still unknown. No much larger clone exists at a distance of one base, and base qualities are not known.

The immunoSEQ Assay was the method used to sequence TCRbeta CDR3 regions. After extraction, genomic DNA underwent amplification by bias-controlled multiplex PCR, followed by high-throughput sequencing. The paper's processing steps were these. To quantify the absolute abundance of every unique TCRbeta CDR3 region, sequences were collapsed and filtered. T cell fraction was estimated by normalizing TCRbeta template counts to usable DNA, with usable DNA measured through amplification of reference genes found in all nucleated cells. Repertoire TCRs were annotated as SARS-CoV-2-specific by exact matching of V gene, CDR3 amino acid sequence and J gene to a known reactive TCR set. The reference SARS-CoV-2 TCR set was derived from MIRA and filtered for enrichment in COVID-19-positive ImmuneCODE repertoires, a step that removed public or cross-reactive TCRs. Using the MIRA antigens, annotated TCRs were further analysed by specific ORF or by position within an ORF. Breadth was defined as the number of annotated unique rearrangements divided by the total number of unique productive rearrangements, and depth was defined as the summed frequency of the annotated unique rearrangements. Two-sided Wilcoxon rank-sum tests were applied when comparing TCR breadth between groups. As stored in TCRdb, this immuneACCESS dataset retains in-frame rearrangements with V and J assigned. A fraction of the clones does not appear; measured against another copy, unresolved V genes explain less than half of the discrepancy, and the remainder lacks a known reason. From that table come the V and J calls and clone size; the DNA was used to work out D and trimming. The sample contains 300,000 to 400,000 clones, roughly 87% of them found a single time. The ten biggest clones cover around 3.5% of the sample.

This TCR derives from a person aged 18 to 65 who received the Ad26.COV2.S COVID-19 vaccine or a placebo. This specimen was peripheral blood, taken in a trial of Ad26.COV2.S vaccine versus placebo. The chain joins TRBV19 to TRBJ1-5, with an unclear D gene assignment. The sequenced DNA is TGTGCCAGTAGTATAGATCTCTTCGGTCAGCCCCAGCATTTT. Translated, it gives CASSIDLFGQPQHF.